This TCR beta chain was profiled in a study of PD-1 blockade in classical Hodgkin lymphoma. Clones were sequenced by immunoSEQ multiplex PCR, and TCRdb holds only the in-frame ones, with some missing. The sample holds nearly 55,000 clones, approximately 84% seen once. Germline V lookup: CDR1 SGHNT, CDR2 YYREEE (reference sequence). The CDR3 extends over 16 amino acids. V was trimmed by 4 bases and J by 5 bases, leaving 20 bases between them. Study conclusions and caveats: Complete responders started with a diversity level that resembled newly diagnosed patients at baseline. Healthy donors were reported to have higher baseline TCR diversity than newly diagnosed patients. Diversity in CD4+ TCRs, unlike that measured in CD8+ TCRs, had risen significantly by C4D1.

Every patient was affected by relapse after autologous stem cell transplantation, while exposure to brentuximab vedotin was not uniform. Patients reached a best response of complete response, partial response or progressive disease. A remark on this clone: Its antigen is unknown.

The J gene is TRBJ2-3, the V gene TRBV5-4, with TRBD2 as a possible D gene (6 bases). The clonotype originates from a human donor with classical Hodgkin lymphoma. The specimen was peripheral blood mononuclear cells (PBMCs), collected at baseline. The CDR3: CASSLPSGAGGDTQYF. The DNA of the CDR3 is TGTGCCAGCAGCCTCCCTTCAGGAGCGGGTGGAGATACGCAGTATTTT.